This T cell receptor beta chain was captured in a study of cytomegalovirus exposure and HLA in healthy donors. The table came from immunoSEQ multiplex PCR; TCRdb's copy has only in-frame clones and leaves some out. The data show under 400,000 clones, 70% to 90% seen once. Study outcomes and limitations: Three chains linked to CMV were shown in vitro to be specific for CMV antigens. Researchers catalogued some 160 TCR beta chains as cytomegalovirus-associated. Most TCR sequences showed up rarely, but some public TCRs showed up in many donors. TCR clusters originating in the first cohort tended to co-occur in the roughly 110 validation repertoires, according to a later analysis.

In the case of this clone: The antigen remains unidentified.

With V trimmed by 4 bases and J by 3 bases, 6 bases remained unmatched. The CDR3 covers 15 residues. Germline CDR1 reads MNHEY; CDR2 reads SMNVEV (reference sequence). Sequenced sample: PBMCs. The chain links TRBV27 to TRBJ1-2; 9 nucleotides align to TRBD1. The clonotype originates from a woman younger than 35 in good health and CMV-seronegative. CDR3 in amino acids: CASSSQQGADYGYTF. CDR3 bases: TGTGCCAGCAGTTCCCAACAGGGGGCGGACTATGGCTACACCTTC.